This T cell receptor beta chain originates from a study of CD8 T cells in Susac syndrome. Findings and caveats of the study: As the study acknowledged, the number of individuals who were part of its TCR sequencing and HLA analysis was relatively small.

Concerning this clonotype itself: Antigen: not known.

Stable or active relapsing-remitting multiple sclerosis, untreated and meeting revised McDonald criteria, defined the controls. Random hexamers primed reverse transcription of about 0.5 to 1 ug RNA. TCRdb re-called the immunoSEQ multiplex PCR reads through MiXCR, storing one row per CDR3 protein. The sample holds some 150,000 distinct CDR3 sequences, approximately 94% seen once. CDR3 size: 21 residues. V shed 1 base and J 4 bases; nucleotides not matched to a gene: 21. CDR1 and CDR2 (germline): LGHDT, YNNKEL (reference sequence). The specimen was CD8+ T cells from PBMCs. The chain joins TRBV3-1 to TRBJ2-2, with 7 bases lining up with TRBD1. The TCR comes from a human donor with multiple sclerosis. CDR3 nucleotide sequence: TGTGCCAGCAGCCAAGGAGGACCTGGACAGGAGTACACTGGTTTCACCGGGGAGCTGTTTTTT. This codes for CASSQGGPGQEYTGFTGELFF.